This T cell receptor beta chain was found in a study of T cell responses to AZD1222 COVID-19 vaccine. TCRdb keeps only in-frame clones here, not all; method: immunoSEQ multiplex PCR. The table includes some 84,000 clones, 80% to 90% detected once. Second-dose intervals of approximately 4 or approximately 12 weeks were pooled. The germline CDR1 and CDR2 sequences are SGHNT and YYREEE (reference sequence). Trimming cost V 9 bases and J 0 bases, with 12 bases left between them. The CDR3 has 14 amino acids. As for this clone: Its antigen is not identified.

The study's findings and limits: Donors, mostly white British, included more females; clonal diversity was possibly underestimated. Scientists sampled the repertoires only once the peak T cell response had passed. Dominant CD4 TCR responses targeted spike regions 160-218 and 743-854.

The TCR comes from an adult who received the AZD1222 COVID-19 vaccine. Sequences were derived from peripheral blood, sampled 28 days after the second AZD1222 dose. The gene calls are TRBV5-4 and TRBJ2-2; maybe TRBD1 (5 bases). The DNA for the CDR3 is TGTGCCACTTCCCCAGGGCCGAACACCGGGGAGCTGTTTTTT. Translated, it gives CATSPGPNTGELFF.